This TCR beta chain comes out of a study of shared clonotypes between healthy human individuals. Study results and caveats: Clonotype sharing across several donors was observed for 4% to 6.5% of naive CD4 clonotypes.

CD8 cells regarded as naive lacked CD45RO, were positively chosen for CCR7, and omitted terminally differentiated effector memory CD45RA+ cells. Trimming removed 7 bases from V and 0 bases from J; junction bases left unmatched: 5. This CDR3 spans 14 amino acids. Germline V gene data show CDR1 as SQVTM and CDR2 as ANQGSEA. A word on this clone: No antigen is known for it.

The protocol was immunoSEQ multiplex PCR, while the TCRdb copy is restricted to in-frame clones and leaves out a portion. The sample lists around 1.9 million clones; 93% were seen once. This chain links TRBV29-1 with TRBJ2-1; TRBD2 matches 8 bases. This receptor was identified in a man younger than 30 in good health. Some clones in this sample may be carry-over from other donors' samples. The material sequenced was naive CD8+ T cells from PBMCs. CDR3 protein: CSGVSGNSYNEQFF. CDR3 nucleotides: TGCAGCGGGGTTAGCGGGAACTCCTACAATGAGCAGTTCTTC.